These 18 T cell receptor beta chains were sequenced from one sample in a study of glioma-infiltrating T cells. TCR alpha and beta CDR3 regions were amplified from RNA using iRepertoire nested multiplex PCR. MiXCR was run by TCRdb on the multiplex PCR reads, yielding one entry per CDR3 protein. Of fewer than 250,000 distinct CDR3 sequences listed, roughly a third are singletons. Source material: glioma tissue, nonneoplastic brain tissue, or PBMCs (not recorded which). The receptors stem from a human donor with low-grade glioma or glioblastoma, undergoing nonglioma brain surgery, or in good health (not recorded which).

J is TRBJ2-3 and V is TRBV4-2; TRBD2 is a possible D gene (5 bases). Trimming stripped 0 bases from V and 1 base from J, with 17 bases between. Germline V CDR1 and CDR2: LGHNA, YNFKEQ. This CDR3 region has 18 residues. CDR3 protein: CASSQDGLAGAGTDTQYF. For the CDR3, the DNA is TGTGCCAGCAGCCAAGATGGGCTAGCTGGAGCGGGCACAGATACGCAGTATTTT.

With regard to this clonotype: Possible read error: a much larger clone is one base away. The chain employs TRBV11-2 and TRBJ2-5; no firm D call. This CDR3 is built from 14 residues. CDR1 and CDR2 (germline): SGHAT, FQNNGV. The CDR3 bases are TGTGCCAGCAGCCCCCTCGAGCGCGAAGAGACCCAGCACTTC. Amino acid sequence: CASSPLEREETQHF.

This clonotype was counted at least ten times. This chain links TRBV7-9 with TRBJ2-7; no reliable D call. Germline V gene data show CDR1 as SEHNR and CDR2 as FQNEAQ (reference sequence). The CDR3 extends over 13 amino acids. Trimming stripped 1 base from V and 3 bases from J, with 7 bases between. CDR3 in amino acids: CASSLVPSYEQYF. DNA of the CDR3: TGTGCCAGCAGCTTAGTTCCGAGCTACGAGCAGTACTTC.

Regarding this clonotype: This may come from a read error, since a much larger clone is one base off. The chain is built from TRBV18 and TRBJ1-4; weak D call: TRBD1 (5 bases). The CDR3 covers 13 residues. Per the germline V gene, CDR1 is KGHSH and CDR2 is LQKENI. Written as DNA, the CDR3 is TGTGCCAGATCACGGGGGATTGAGGAAAAACTGTTTTTT. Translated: CARSRGIEEKLFF.

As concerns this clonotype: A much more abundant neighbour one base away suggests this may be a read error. The CDR3 loop reads CASSPGTRGYNEQFF. CDR3 bases: TGTGCCAGCAGCCCCGGGACTAGAGGCTACAATGAGCAGTTCTTC. The V call is TRBV7-3, the J call TRBJ2-1; 8 nucleotides match TRBD2. Germline CDR1 reads SGHTA; CDR2 reads FQGTGA. Losses at the gene ends were 5 bases for V and 3 bases for J; bases not matched to a gene: 6. The CDR3 contains 15 residues. Complete variable domain (other parts from reference TRBV7-3 and TRBJ2-1): GAGVSQTPSNKVTEKGKYVELRCDPISGHTALYWYRQSLGQGPEFLIYFQGTGAADDSGLPNDRFFAVRPEGSVSTLKIQRTERGDSAVYLCASSPGTRGYNEQFFGPGTRLTVL.

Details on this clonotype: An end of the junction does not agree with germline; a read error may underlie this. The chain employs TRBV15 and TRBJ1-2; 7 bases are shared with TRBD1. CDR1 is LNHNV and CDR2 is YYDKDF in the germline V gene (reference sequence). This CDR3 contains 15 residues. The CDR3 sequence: CATSRVQGMMNGYIF. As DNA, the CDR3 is TGTGCCACCAGCAGGGTACAGGGGATGATGAATGGCTACATCTTC.

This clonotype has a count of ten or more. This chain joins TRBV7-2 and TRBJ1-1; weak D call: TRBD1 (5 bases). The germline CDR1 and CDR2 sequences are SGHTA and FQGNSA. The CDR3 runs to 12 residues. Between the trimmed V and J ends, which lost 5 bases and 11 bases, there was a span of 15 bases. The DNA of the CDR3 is TGTGCCAGCAGCCTAGGACGACGGGGGGCTTTCTTT. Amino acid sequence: CASSLGRRGAFF.

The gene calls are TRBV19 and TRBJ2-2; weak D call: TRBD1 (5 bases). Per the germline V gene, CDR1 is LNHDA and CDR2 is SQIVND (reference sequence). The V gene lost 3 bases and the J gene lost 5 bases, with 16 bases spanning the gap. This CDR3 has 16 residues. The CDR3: CASSIAGIMVTGELFF. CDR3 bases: TGTGCCAGTAGTATTGCAGGGATTATGGTAACCGGGGAGCTGTTTTTT.

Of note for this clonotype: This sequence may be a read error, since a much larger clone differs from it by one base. The CDR3 loop reads CRVYRGHEQYF. CDR3 nucleotide sequence: TGCAGAGTTTACAGGGGCCACGAGCAGTACTTC. The gene calls are TRBV29-1 and TRBJ2-7; 7 positions agree with TRBD1. The V gene's germline CDR1 is SQVTM and CDR2 ANQGSEA. The CDR3 is 11 amino acids.

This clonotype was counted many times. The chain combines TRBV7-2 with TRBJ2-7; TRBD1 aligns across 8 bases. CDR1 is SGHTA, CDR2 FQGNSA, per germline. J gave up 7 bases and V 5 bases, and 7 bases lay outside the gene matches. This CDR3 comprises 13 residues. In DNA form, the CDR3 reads TGTGCCAGCAGCGCGGGACAGGCGGGGGAGCAGTACTTC. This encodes CASSAGQAGEQYF.

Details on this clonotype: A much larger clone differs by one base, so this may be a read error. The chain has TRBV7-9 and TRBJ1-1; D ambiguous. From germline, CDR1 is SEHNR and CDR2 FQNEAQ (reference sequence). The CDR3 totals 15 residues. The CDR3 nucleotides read TGTGCCAACAGCTTAGGTATGGGCGCCGACACTGAAGCTTTCTTT. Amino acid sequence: CANSLGMGADTEAFF.

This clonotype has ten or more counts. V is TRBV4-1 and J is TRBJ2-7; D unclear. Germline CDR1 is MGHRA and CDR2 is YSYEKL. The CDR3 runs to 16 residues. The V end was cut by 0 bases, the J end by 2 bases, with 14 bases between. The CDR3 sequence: CASSQDQRSPAYEQYF. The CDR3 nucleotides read TGCGCCAGCAGCCAAGATCAGAGGTCCCCAGCCTACGAGCAGTACTTC.

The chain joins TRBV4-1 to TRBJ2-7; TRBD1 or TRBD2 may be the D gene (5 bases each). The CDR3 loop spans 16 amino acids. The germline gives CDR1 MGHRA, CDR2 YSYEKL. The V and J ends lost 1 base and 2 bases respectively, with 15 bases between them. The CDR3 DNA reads TGCGCCAGCAGCCAAGTAGGAGTGGGACCCACCTACGAGCAGTACTTC. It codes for CASSQVGVGPTYEQYF.

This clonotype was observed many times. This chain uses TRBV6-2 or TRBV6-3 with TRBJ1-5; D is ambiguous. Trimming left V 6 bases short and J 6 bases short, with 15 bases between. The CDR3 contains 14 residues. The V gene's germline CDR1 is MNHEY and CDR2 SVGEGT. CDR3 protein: CASSFQHSGQPQHF. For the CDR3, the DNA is TGTGCCAGCAGCTTTCAGCACTCGGGTCAGCCCCAGCATTTT.

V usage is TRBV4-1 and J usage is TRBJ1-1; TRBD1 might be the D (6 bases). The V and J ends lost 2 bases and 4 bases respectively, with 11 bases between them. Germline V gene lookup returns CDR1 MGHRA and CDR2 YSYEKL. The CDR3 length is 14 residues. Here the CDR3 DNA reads TGCGCCAGCAGCCAACAGGGGCTGCTCACTGAAGCTTTCTTT. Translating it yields CASSQQGLLTEAFF.

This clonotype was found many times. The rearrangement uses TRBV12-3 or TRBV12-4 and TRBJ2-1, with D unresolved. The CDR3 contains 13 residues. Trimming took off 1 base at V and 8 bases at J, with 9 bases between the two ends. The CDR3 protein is CASSLGRVDEQFF. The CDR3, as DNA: TGTGCCAGCAGTTTAGGAAGGGTTGATGAGCAGTTCTTC.

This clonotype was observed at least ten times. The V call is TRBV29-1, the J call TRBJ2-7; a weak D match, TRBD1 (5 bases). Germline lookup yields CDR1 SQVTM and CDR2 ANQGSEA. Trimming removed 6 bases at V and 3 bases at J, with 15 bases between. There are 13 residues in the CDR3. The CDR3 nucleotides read TGCAGCGTGGCCCAGGACACTTACTACGAGCAGTACTTC. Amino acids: CSVAQDTYYEQYF.

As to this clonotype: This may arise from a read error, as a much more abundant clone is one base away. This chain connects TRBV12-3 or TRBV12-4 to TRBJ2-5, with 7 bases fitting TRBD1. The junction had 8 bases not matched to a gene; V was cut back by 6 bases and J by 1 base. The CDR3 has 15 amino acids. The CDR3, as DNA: TGTGCCAGCAGACTTGGGACAGTTCGCCAAGAGACCCAGTACTTC. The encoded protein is CASRLGTVRQETQYF.